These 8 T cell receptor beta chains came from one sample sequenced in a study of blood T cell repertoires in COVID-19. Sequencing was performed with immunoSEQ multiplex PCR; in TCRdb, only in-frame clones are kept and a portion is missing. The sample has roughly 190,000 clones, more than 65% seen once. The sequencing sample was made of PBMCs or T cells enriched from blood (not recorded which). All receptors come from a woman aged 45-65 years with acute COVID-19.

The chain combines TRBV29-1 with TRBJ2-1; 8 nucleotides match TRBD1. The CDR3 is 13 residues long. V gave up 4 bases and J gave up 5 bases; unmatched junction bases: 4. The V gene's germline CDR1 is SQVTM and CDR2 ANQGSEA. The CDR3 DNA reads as TGCAGCGTTGGGGACAGGCTCGACAATGAGCAGTTCTTC. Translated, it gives CSVGDRLDNEQFF.

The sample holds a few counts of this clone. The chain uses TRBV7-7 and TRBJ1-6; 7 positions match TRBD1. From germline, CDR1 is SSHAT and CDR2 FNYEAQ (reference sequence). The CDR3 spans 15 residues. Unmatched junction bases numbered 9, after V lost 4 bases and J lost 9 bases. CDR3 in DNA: TGTGCCAGCAGCTCGTTCGGGGACAGATTTTCACCCCTCCACTTT. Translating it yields CASSSFGDRFSPLHF.

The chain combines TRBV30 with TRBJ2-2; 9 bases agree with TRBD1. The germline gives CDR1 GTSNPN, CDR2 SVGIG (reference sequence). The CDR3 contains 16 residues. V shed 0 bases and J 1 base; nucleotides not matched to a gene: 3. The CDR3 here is CAWSVPDRGNTGELFF. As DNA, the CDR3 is TGTGCCTGGAGTGTCCCGGACAGGGGGAACACCGGGGAGCTGTTTTTT.

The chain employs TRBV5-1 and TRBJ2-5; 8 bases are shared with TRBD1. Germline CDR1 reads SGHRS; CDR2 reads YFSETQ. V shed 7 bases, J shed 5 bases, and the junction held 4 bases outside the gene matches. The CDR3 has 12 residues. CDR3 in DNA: TGCGCCAGCGGACGGACAGGGGAGACCCAGTACTTC. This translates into CASGRTGETQYF.

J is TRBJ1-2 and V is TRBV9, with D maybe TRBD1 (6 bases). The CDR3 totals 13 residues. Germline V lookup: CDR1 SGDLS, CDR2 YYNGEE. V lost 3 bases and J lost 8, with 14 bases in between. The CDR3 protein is CASSATGSLGYTF. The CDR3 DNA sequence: TGTGCCAGCAGCGCCACAGGGAGTCTAGGCTACACCTTC.

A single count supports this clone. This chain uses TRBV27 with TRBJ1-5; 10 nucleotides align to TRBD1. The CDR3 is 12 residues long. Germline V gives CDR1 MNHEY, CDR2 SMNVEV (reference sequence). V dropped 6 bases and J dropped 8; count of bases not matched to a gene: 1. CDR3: CASSGQGEPQHF. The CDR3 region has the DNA TGTGCCAGCAGCGGACAGGGGGAGCCCCAGCATTTT.

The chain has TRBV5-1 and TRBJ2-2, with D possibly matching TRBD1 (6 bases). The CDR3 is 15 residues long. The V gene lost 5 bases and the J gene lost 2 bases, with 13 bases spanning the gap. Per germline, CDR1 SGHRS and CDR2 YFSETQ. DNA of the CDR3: TGCGCCAGCAGTTCCGGGACAATCAACACCGGGGAGCTGTTTTTT. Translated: CASSSGTINTGELFF.

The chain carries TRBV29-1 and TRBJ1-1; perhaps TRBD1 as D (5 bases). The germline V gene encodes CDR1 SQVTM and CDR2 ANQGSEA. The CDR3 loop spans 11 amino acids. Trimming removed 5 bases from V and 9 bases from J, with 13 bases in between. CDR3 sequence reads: CSVLQGRKAFF. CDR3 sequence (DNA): TGCAGCGTTCTCCAGGGCAGGAAAGCTTTCTTT.